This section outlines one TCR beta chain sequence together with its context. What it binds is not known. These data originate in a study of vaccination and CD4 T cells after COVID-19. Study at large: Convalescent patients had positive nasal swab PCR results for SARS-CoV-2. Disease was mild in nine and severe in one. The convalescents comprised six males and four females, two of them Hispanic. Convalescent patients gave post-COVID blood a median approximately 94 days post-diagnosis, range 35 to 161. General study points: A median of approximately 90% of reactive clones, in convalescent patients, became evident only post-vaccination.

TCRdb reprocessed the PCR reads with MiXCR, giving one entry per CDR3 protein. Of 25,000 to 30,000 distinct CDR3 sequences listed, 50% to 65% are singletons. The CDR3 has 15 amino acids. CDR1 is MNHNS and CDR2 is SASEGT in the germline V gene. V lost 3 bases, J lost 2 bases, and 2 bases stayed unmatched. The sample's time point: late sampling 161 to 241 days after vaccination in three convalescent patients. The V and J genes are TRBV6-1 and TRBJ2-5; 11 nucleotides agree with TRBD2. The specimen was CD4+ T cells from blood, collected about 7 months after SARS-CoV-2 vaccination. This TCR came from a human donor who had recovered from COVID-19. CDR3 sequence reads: CASSEVAGGQETQYF. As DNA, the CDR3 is TGTGCCAGCAGTGAGGTAGCGGGAGGGCAAGAGACCCAGTACTTC.